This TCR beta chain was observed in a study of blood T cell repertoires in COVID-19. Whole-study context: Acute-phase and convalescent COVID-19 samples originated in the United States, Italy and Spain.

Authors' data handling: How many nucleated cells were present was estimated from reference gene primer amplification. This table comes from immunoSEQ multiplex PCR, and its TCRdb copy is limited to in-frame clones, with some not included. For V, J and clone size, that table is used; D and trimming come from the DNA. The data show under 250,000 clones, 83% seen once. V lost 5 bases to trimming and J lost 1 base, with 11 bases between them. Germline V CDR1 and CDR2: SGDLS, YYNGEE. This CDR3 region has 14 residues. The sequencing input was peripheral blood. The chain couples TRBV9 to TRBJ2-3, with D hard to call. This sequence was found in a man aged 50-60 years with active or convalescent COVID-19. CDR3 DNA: TGTGCCAGCAGACCTCTCGAGGGCACAGATACGCAGTATTTT. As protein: CASRPLEGTDTQYF. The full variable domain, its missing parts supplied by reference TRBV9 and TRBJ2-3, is DSGVTQTPKHLITATGQRVTLRCSPRSGDLSVYWYQQSLDQGLQFLIQYYNGEERAKGNILERFSAQQFPDLHSELNLSSLELGDSALYFCASRPLEGTDTQYFGPGTRLTVL.